This passage covers 17 T cell receptor beta chains from one sample sequenced in a study of breast tumors, draining lymph nodes, adjacent tissues. TCRdb reanalysed the multiplex PCR reads using MiXCR and keeps one entry per CDR3 protein. This table holds 65,000 to 80,000 distinct CDR3 sequences, about 21% found once. The lymph nodes were axillary draining lymph nodes from breast cancer patients. The sequenced sample was axillary lymph node tissue. The receptors derive from a female donor with breast cancer. Some clones in this sample may be carry-over from other donors' samples.

As regards this clonotype: A read error is possible here, since a much larger clone lies one base away. This chain connects TRBV7-9 to TRBJ2-5, with D tentatively TRBD2 (6 bases). This CDR3 comprises 15 residues. Germline-derived CDR1 and CDR2 are SEHNR and FQNEAQ (reference sequence). Trimming shortened V by 2 bases and J by 5 bases, and 15 bases separated the two germline ends. This CDR3 is CASSLTMGGRETQYF. CDR3 in DNA: TGTGCCAGCAGCTTAACTATGGGAGGTCGGGAGACCCAGTACTTC.

A word on this clonotype: This clone may be a read error of a much larger clone one base away. The chain has TRBV6-2 or TRBV6-3 and TRBJ1-2; D is unresolved. The germline V gene has CDR1 MNHEY and CDR2 SVGEGT. CDR3 length equals 10 residues. CDR3 nucleotide sequence: TGTGCCTGCAGTACGAGGGGCTACACCTTC. It yields the protein CACSTRGYTF.

To note about this clonotype: A much larger clone lies a single base off, so this may be a read error. Given the absence of the conserved phenylalanine or tryptophan at the CDR3 end, a read error is likely. The chain combines TRBV11-3 with TRBJ2-3; 7 bases line up with TRBD1. The germline V gene has CDR1 SGHNT and CDR2 YENEEA. The V and J ends lost 1 base and 5 bases, in that order; junction bases with no gene match: 0. The CDR3 loop spans 13 amino acids. CDR3 DNA: TGTGCCAGCAGCTTAGGACAGGGAGATACGCAGTATTCT. Translating it yields CASSLGQGDTQYS.

This clonotype was counted many times. The V and J genes are TRBV5-1 and TRBJ2-7, with D possibly TRBD2 on 7 matching bases. Trimming removed 3 bases at V and 1 base at J, with 14 bases between. Germline V gene data show CDR1 as SGHRS and CDR2 as YFSETQ. The CDR3 has 15 amino acids. Written as DNA, the CDR3 is TGCGCCAGCAGCTCTACAGGGAGGGGGTCCTACGAGCAGTACTTC. Amino acid sequence: CASSSTGRGSYEQYF.

This clonotype has at least ten counts. The gene calls are TRBV6-1 and TRBJ2-1; D ambiguous. Germline assignment: CDR1 MNHNS and CDR2 SASEGT. V gave up 2 bases and J gave up 4 bases, with 12 bases separating them. This CDR3 has 15 residues. The CDR3 loop reads CASSEFSFPYNEQFF. The CDR3 DNA follows: TGTGCCAGCAGTGAATTTAGCTTCCCTTACAATGAGCAGTTCTTC.

This clonotype was seen ten or more times. The chain recombines TRBV5-4 with TRBJ1-2, with 7 nucleotides matching TRBD1. CDR3 length equals 13 residues. Unmatched junction bases numbered 3, after V lost 2 bases and J lost 5 bases. Germline-derived CDR1 and CDR2 are SGHNT and YYREEE (reference sequence). CDR3 amino acids: CASSFNRGYGYTF. The CDR3 bases are TGTGCCAGCAGCTTTAACAGGGGTTATGGCTACACCTTC.

This clonotype was observed at least ten times. The junction departs from the called germline gene at one end, perhaps through a read error. This rearrangement joins TRBV5-8 to TRBJ1-2; D is unresolved. The CDR3 totals 12 residues. CDR1 and CDR2 from the germline V gene are SGHTS and YDEGEE. The DNA for the CDR3 is TGTGCCAGCAGCCGGAAATTTCAGATCGGATCCTTC. It codes for CASSRKFQIGSF.

Comments on this clonotype: A junction boundary mismatches the germline segment, possibly from a read error. This chain connects TRBV5-6 to TRBJ2-1; no definite D call. This CDR3 has 16 residues. Germline V gene lookup returns CDR1 SGHDT and CDR2 YYEEEE. Here the CDR3 DNA reads TGTGCCAGCACCCTCCCCAGACTCTCCCTCTACAATGAGCAATTCTTC. Amino acids: CASTLPRLSLYNEQFF.

A word on this clonotype: Possible read error: a much larger clone is one base away. The chain recombines TRBV19 with TRBJ2-3; TRBD2 is a possible D gene (6 bases). This CDR3 comprises 17 residues. From germline, CDR1 is LNHDA and CDR2 SQIVND (reference sequence). The CDR3 DNA reads as TGTGCCAGTAGTTCCCGGGATAGCGGATCCGCCACAGATGCGCAGTATTTT. Its translation is CASSSRDSGSATDAQYF.

In this sample, this clonotype turned up many times. The J gene is TRBJ2-1, the V gene TRBV5-1; TRBD2 matches 16 bases. V trimming: 4 bases; J trimming: 7 bases; junction bases outside the gene matches: 11. The length of the CDR3 is 18 residues. CDR1 and CDR2 from the germline V gene are SGHRS and YFSETQ. CDR3 region: CASSRGTSGRAIGNEQFF. The CDR3 DNA follows: TGCGCCAGCAGCCGGGGGACTAGCGGGAGGGCCATTGGGAATGAGCAGTTCTTC.

The sample holds many counts of this clonotype. The chain couples TRBV4-1 to TRBJ2-1, with a tentative D call TRBD2 (6 bases). This CDR3 region has 15 residues. The V and J ends lost 0 bases and 10 bases respectively, with 16 bases between them. Per the germline V gene, CDR1 is MGHRA and CDR2 is YSYEKL. The CDR3 coding sequence is TGCGCCAGCAGCCAAGATCCCACTAGCAAGCGGGAGCAGTTCTTC. Residues: CASSQDPTSKREQFF.

This clonotype appeared many times. The genes are TRBV4-2 and TRBJ2-7, with 8 bases that match TRBD2. Germline CDR1 reads LGHNA; CDR2 reads YNFKEQ. The CDR3 is 15 residues long. V lost 1 base to trimming and J lost 5 bases; unmatched junction nucleotides: 7. The CDR3 region is CASSQGSGSDHEQYF. DNA of the CDR3: TGTGCCAGCAGCCAAGGGAGCGGGAGTGACCACGAGCAGTACTTC.

For this clonotype: This sequence may be a read error, since a much larger clone differs from it by one base. The chain combines TRBV6-5 with TRBJ2-7, with D possibly matching TRBD2 (5 bases). CDR3 length: 13 residues. The germline V gene encodes CDR1 MNHEY and CDR2 SVGAGI. CDR3 protein: CASRRVVLDERYF. CDR3 bases: TGTGCCAGCAGGCGGGTGGTCCTGGACGAGCGGTACTTC.

In this sample, this clonotype turned up many times. V gene TRBV6-5 combines with J gene TRBJ1-5; D is uncertain. This CDR3 is built from 12 residues. V was cut by 8 bases and J by 4 bases, with 9 bases left in between. Per the germline V gene, CDR1 is MNHEY and CDR2 is SVGAGI. CDR3 sequence (DNA): TGTGCCAGCGGCCCCCCGAATCAGCCCCAGCATTTT. Protein product: CASGPPNQPQHF.

This clonotype was picked up many times. The J gene is TRBJ2-7, the V gene TRBV12-3 or TRBV12-4, with 11 bases that match TRBD2. The CDR3 spans 14 residues. V lost 5 bases to trimming and J lost 3 bases; unmatched junction nucleotides: 3. The CDR3 region has the DNA TGTGCCAGCAGTCTGACTAGCGGGATCTACGAGCAGTACTTC. This encodes CASSLTSGIYEQYF.

Ten or more counts support this clonotype. The chain couples TRBV6-6 to TRBJ1-4; D ambiguous. CDR1 is MNHNY and CDR2 is SVGAGI in the germline V gene (reference sequence). Trimming removed 2 bases at V and 5 bases at J, with 12 bases between. The CDR3 loop spans 15 amino acids. CDR3 amino acids: CASSYPTGNNEKLFF. The CDR3 DNA reads TGTGCCAGCAGTTACCCGACGGGGAACAATGAAAAACTGTTTTTT.

This clonotype was observed many times. This chain uses TRBV6-1 with TRBJ2-2; the D gene is possibly TRBD2 (6 bases). CDR1 and CDR2 from the germline V gene are MNHNS and SASEGT. This CDR3 spans 14 amino acids. V lost 8 bases to trimming and J lost 0 bases, with 10 bases between them. The CDR3 sequence: CASRLVPNTGELFF. CDR3 in DNA: TGTGCCAGCCGACTAGTACCGAACACCGGGGAGCTGTTTTTT.